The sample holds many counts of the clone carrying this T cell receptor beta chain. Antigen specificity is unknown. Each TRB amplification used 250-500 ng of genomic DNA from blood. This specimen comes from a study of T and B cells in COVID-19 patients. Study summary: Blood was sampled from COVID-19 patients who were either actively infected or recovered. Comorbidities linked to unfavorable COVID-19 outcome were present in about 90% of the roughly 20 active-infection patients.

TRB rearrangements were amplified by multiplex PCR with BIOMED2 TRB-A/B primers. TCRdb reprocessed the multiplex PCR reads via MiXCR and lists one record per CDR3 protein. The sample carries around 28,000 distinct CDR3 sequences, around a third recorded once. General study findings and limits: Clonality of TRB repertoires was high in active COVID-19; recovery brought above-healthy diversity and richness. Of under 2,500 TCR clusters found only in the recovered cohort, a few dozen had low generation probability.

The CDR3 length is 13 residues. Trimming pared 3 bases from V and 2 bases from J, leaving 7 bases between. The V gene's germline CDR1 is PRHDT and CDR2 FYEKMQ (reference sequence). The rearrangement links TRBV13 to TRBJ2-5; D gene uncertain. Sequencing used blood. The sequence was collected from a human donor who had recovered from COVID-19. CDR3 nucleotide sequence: TGTGCCAGCAGCTTCAGCTTACAAGAGACCCAGTACTTC. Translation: CASSFSLQETQYF.